These 8 T cell receptor beta chains came from one sample sequenced in a study of T cell responses to AZD1222 COVID-19 vaccine. This table comes from immunoSEQ multiplex PCR, and its TCRdb copy is limited to in-frame clones, with some not included. Here the sample spans roughly 99,000 clones, approximately 90% being singletons. Source: peripheral blood, taken 28 days after the second AZD1222 dose. The receptors stem from an adult who received the AZD1222 COVID-19 vaccine.

The chain has TRBV29-1 and TRBJ1-2; D might be TRBD1 (5 bases). Germline V gene data show CDR1 as SQVTM and CDR2 as ANQGSEA. CDR3 size: 12 residues. The V end was cut by 6 bases, the J end by 5 bases, with 13 bases between. Written as DNA, the CDR3 is TGCAGCGTGTCCGGGACTGTTTATGGCTACACCTTC. It specifies CSVSGTVYGYTF.

The rearrangement joins TRBV4-1 to TRBJ2-7; D is perhaps TRBD1 (6 bases). Germline CDR1 reads MGHRA; CDR2 reads YSYEKL. V was shortened by 4 bases and J by 5 bases, with 21 bases between the two germline ends. CDR3 size: 16 residues. The CDR3 coding sequence is TGCGCCAGCAGCCCTCGGGTCCAGGGGTTAGTGAACGAGCAGTACTTC. Translating gives CASSPRVQGLVNEQYF.

V and J are TRBV5-1 and TRBJ2-3, with TRBD1 matching 8 bases. V was pared by 0 bases and J by 4 bases, with 4 bases of the junction left unmatched. The CDR3 is made up of 15 amino acids. Germline CDR1 SGHRS, CDR2 YFSETQ. The CDR3 loop reads CASSLGQGLSDTQYF. The CDR3 DNA reads TGCGCCAGCAGCTTGGGACAGGGGTTGTCAGATACGCAGTATTTT.

The chain carries TRBV21-1 and TRBJ1-6. TRBV21-1 is labeled a pseudogene. The CDR3 consists of 13 residues. The DNA of the CDR3 is TGTGCCAGCAGCACCGGGGGGCGGTCACCCCTCCACTTT. Amino acids: CASSTGGRSPLHF.

This clone was found once. The J gene is TRBJ1-4, the V gene TRBV5-1, with 7 nucleotides matching TRBD1. The length of the CDR3 is 14 residues. V shed 4 bases, J shed 4 bases, and the junction held 4 bases outside the gene matches. The germline CDR1 and CDR2 sequences are SGHRS and YFSETQ. The CDR3 protein is CASSRGQDNEKLFF. The CDR3 DNA reads as TGCGCCAGCAGCCGAGGACAGGATAATGAAAAACTGTTTTTT.

DNA of the CDR3: TGTGCCAGCAAGCCCGGGGACAGAAGCACAGATACGCAGTATTTT. Residues: CASKPGDRSTDTQYF. The V and J genes are TRBV28 and TRBJ2-3, with 7 positions matching TRBD1. Per germline, CDR1 MDHEN and CDR2 SYDVKM. This CDR3 has 15 amino acids. V was pared by 7 bases and J by 0 bases, with 7 bases of the junction left unmatched. Full variable domain (missing parts from reference TRBV28 and TRBJ2-3): DVKVTQSSRYLVKRTGEKVFLECVQDMDHENMFWYRQDPGLGLRLIYFSYDVKMKEKGDIPEGYSVSREKKERFSLILESASTNQTSMYLCASKPGDRSTDTQYFGPGTRLTVL.

J is TRBJ2-3 and V is TRBV19; the D gene is possibly TRBD1 (6 bases). This CDR3 is 13 amino acids long. The germline V gene has CDR1 LNHDA and CDR2 SQIVND (reference sequence). Trimming stripped 6 bases from V and 5 bases from J, with 12 bases between. CDR3: CASSPPGVDTQYF. Here the CDR3 DNA reads TGTGCCAGTAGCCCCCCAGGGGTAGATACGCAGTATTTT.

This chain connects TRBV4-1 to TRBJ1-3; 9 bases fit TRBD1. The germline gives CDR1 MGHRA, CDR2 YSYEKL. J gave up 4 bases and V 2 bases, and 18 bases lay outside the gene matches. There are 20 residues in the CDR3. The CDR3 DNA reads TGCGCCAGCAGCCAAAACACCCCGGGACAGGGATCAAGATCCGGAAACACCATATATTTT. The encoded protein is CASSQNTPGQGSRSGNTIYF.